This TCR beta chain comes out of a study of blood T cell repertoires in COVID-19. In the study overall: The United States, Italy and Spain supplied acute and convalescent COVID-19 samples. The analysed material was cDNA or gDNA that came from T cells, B-cell-depleted T cells, or PBMCs.

This CDR3 has 15 amino acids. Germline CDR1 and CDR2: SGDLS and YYNGEE. V was cut by 6 bases and J by 2 bases, with 17 bases left in between. In the authors' workflow: Cell counts per sample came from amplifying reference gene primers. Method: immunoSEQ multiplex PCR; TCRdb's copy keeps in-frame clones and lacks some. V and J calls and clone size follow that table, whereas D and trimming were derived from the DNA. The profile shows around 250,000 clones, roughly nine tenths of them singletons. This receptor was obtained from a man aged 55-75 years with acute or convalescent COVID-19. The chain combines TRBV9 with TRBJ1-1; D is uncertain. The sample was peripheral blood. This CDR3 reads CASTFLGRSNTEAFF. The CDR3 nucleotides read TGTGCCAGCACCTTTCTTGGGAGGTCTAACACTGAAGCTTTCTTT.